This T cell receptor beta chain was identified during a study of PD-L1 blockade in urothelial cancer. The CDR3 is 16 amino acids. Germline CDR1 SNHLY, CDR2 FYNNEI. Germline trimming cut 6 bases from V and 4 bases from J; bases unmatched to any gene: 11. Sample time point: peripheral blood 6 weeks after treatment start. The table came from immunoSEQ multiplex PCR; TCRdb's copy has only in-frame clones and leaves some out. The profile shows some 39,000 clones, roughly 85% of them singletons. The source material was PBMCs, sampled around atezolizumab (anti-PD-L1) treatment. This chain links TRBV2 with TRBJ2-3, with TRBD2 matching 9 bases. The source of this sequence is a man aged 65-85 years with urothelial cancer. For the CDR3, the DNA is TGTGCCAGCAGAGGGGAGAAAGCGGGGGGACCAGATACGCAGTATTTT. Translated: CASRGEKAGGPDTQYF.